This T cell receptor (beta chain) was recovered during a study of shared clonotypes between healthy human individuals. Data came from immunoSEQ multiplex PCR; TCRdb stores just in-frame clones and leaves some out. Of roughly 450,000 clones listed, about four fifths were seen once; the top ten hold about an eighth. With V trimmed by 4 bases and J by 1 base, 11 bases remained unmatched. Germline V gene lookup returns CDR1 SNHLY and CDR2 FYNNEI. The CDR3 has 17 amino acids. Sequenced material: PBMCs. This TCR was sampled from a woman aged 40 to 50 in good health. Some clones in this sample may be carry-over from other donors' samples. The chain links TRBV2 to TRBJ2-3; 7 nucleotides line up with TRBD2. The CDR3 loop is CASSGGTSGERTDTQYF. Here the CDR3 DNA reads TGTGCCAGCAGTGGAGGCACAAGCGGGGAACGCACAGATACGCAGTATTTT. The full variable domain, completed using reference TRBV2 and TRBJ2-3, is EPEVTQTPSHQVTQMGQEVILRCVPISNHLYFYWYRQILGQKVEFLVSFYNNEISEKSEIFDDQFSVERPDGSNFTLKIRSTKLEDSAMYFCASSGGTSGERTDTQYFGPGTRLTVL.